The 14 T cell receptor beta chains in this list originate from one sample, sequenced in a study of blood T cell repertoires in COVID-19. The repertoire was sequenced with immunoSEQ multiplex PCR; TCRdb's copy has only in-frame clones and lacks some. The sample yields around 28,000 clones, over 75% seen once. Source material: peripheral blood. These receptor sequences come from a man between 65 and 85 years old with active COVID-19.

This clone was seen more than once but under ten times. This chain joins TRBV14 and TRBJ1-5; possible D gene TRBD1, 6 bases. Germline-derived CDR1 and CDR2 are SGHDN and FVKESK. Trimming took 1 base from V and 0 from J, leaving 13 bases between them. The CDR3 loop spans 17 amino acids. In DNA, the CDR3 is TGTGCCAGCAGCCAAGTTAACAGGGTTAATAGCAATCAGCCCCAGCATTTT. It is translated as CASSQVNRVNSNQPQHF.

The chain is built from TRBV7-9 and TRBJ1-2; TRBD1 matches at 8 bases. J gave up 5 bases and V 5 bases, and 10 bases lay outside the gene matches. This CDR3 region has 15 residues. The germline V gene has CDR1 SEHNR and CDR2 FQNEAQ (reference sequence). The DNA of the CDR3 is TGTGCCAGCAGCCCCTCTACAGGGGGTCCGTATGGCTACACCTTC. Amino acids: CASSPSTGGPYGYTF.

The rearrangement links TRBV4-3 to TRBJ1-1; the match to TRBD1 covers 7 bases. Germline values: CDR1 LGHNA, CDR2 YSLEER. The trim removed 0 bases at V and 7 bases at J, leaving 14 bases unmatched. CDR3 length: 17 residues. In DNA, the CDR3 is TGCGCCAGCAGCCAAGACCCCCCAGACAGGGCGGTTAATGAAGCTTTCTTT. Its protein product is CASSQDPPDRAVNEAFF.

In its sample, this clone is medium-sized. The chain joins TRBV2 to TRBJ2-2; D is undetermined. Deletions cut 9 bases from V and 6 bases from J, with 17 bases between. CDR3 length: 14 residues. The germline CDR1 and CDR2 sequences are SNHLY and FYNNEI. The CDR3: CASSYVPRAGELFF. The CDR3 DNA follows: TGTGCCAGTTCCTATGTGCCTCGGGCCGGGGAGCTGTTTTTT.

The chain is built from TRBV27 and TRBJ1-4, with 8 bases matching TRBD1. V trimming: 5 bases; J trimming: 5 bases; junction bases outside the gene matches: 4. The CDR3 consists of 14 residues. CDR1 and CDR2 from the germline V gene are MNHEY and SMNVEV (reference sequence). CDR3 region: CASSPTGANEKLFF. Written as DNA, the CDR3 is TGTGCCAGCAGTCCGACAGGGGCAAATGAAAAACTGTTTTTT.

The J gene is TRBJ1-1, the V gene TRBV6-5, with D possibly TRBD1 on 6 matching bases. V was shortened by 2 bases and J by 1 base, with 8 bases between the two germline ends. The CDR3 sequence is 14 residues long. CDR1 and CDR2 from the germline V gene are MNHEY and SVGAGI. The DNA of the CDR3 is TGTGCCAGCAGTTACAGGGGGGGGAACACTGAAGCTTTCTTT. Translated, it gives CASSYRGGNTEAFF.

The CDR3 sequence is CASSQDRVIQYF. The CDR3 nucleotides read TGTGCCAGCAGCCAGGACAGGGTAATCCAGTACTTC. The chain carries TRBV3-1 (or the pseudogene TRBV3-2) and TRBJ2-5; 8 positions match TRBD1. The CDR3 has 12 residues. The germline CDR1 and CDR2 sequences are LGHDT and YNNKEL (reference sequence). V lost 3 bases to trimming and J lost 10 bases; unmatched junction nucleotides: 4.

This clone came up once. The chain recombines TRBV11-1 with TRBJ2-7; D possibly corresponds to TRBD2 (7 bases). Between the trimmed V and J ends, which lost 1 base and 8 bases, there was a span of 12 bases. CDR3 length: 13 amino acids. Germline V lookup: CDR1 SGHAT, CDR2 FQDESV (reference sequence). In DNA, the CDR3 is TGTGCCAGCAGCTTAGATTCGGGGGGCAAGCAGTACTTC. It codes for CASSLDSGGKQYF.

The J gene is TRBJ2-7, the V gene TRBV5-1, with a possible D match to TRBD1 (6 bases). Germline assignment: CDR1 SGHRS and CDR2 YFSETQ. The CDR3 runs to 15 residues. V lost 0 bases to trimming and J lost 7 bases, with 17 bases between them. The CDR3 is CASSLATGPLREQYF. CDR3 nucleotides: TGCGCCAGCAGCTTGGCGACAGGTCCTCTCCGTGAGCAGTACTTC.

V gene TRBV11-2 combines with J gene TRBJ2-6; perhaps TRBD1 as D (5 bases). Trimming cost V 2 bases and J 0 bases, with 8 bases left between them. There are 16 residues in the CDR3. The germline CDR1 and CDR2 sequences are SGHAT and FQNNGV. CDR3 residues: CASSLRQSSGANVLTF. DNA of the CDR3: TGTGCCAGCAGCTTACGACAGAGCTCTGGGGCCAACGTCCTGACTTTC.

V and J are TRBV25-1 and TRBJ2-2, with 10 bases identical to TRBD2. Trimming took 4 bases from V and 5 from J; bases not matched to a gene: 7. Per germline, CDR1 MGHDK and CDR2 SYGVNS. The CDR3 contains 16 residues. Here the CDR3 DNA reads TGTGCCAGCAGTGCTTTAGCTAGCGGGGGTACCGGGGAGCTGTTTTTT. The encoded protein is CASSALASGGTGELFF.

The CDR3 DNA reads TGTGCCAGCAGCGAAAAGGGGACAGAACTAGATACGCAGTATTTT. It encodes CASSEKGTELDTQYF. This chain uses TRBV9 with TRBJ2-3, with 7 bases fitting TRBD1. Unmatched junction bases numbered 9, after V lost 3 bases and J lost 5 bases. CDR3 length: 15 residues. Germline V gene data show CDR1 as SGDLS and CDR2 as YYNGEE.

In DNA form, the CDR3 reads TGTGCCAGCAGTTCTCGGGGTGAGCAGTTCTTC. It is translated as CASSSRGEQFF. The chain employs TRBV27 and TRBJ2-1, with a tentative D call TRBD2 (5 bases). CDR1 and CDR2 from the germline V gene are MNHEY and SMNVEV (reference sequence). The ends were cut back, 4 bases at V and 9 bases at J, with 7 bases in the middle. The CDR3 spans 11 residues.

The CDR3 nucleotides read TGTGCCAGCAGTTTAATGGGGGCGCGGGGCACAGATACGCAGTATTTT. It is translated as CASSLMGARGTDTQYF. The chain uses TRBV28 and TRBJ2-3, with TRBD1 as a possible D gene (6 bases). The CDR3 has 16 residues. The germline CDR1 and CDR2 sequences are MDHEN and SYDVKM. Trimming pared 2 bases from V and 1 base from J, leaving 13 bases between.